Following are 3 T cell receptor beta chains from one sample sequenced in a study of T cells in Graves' hyperthyroidism and ophthalmopathy. Using RNA transcripts as the source, TCR beta CDR3 regions were amplified. TCR CDR3 underwent first-round RT-PCR with the HTBI primer set. Each CDR3 protein gets one entry after TCRdb re-called the multiplex PCR reads with MiXCR. This sample carries about 710,000 distinct CDR3 sequences, 16% of them seen once, and the ten largest clones take under 9.5%. Sequenced material: blood. Receptor source: a man between 18 and 35 years old with Graves' hyperthyroidism.

This clonotype was counted ten times or more. The J gene is TRBJ2-3, the V gene TRBV11-2; D is perhaps TRBD2 (7 bases). The ends were cut back, 3 bases at V and 10 bases at J, with 20 bases in the middle. The CDR3 runs 15 residues. Germline values: CDR1 SGHAT, CDR2 FQNNGV. DNA of the CDR3: TGTGCCAGCAGCTTTGAGTCTCGGGGGGCGCACTCGCAGTATTTT. The encoded protein is CASSFESRGAHSQYF. Complete variable domain (other parts from reference TRBV11-2 and TRBJ2-3): EAGVAQSPRYKIIEKRQSVAFWCNPISGHATLYWYQQILGQGPKLLIQFQNNGVVDDSQLPKDRFSAERLKGVDSTLKIQPAKLEDSAVYLCASSFESRGAHSQYFGPGTRLTVL.

This clonotype was seen a handful of times. This chain joins TRBV5-5 and TRBJ1-4, with TRBD1 as a possible D gene (6 bases). Trimming left V 4 bases short and J 7 bases short, with 26 bases between. The CDR3 covers 18 residues. Per germline, CDR1 SGHKS and CDR2 YYEKEE (reference sequence). CDR3 loop: CASSPRGKNRDLSEKLFF. The CDR3 DNA reads TGTGCCAGCAGCCCTAGAGGGAAAAACAGGGACTTGAGTGAAAAACTGTTTTTT.

With regard to this clonotype: Possible read error: a much larger clone is one base away. This sequence joins TRBV28 and TRBJ2-1; D is possibly TRBD1 (6 bases). Germline loops: CDR1 MDHEN, CDR2 SYDVKM. The CDR3 consists of 15 residues. The CDR3 DNA reads as TGTGCCAGCAGTCCCAGAGGGGGTAATTACAATGAGCAGCTCTTC. Its protein is CASSPRGGNYNEQLF.